The sequence of this T cell receptor (beta chain) was determined in a study of cytomegalovirus exposure and HLA in healthy donors. Across the whole study: Among 150 million to 200 million T cells, an earlier analysis found approximately 110 million unique TCR beta sequences. Within an early data release were roughly 90 million unique TCRs drawn from HLA-typed donors. Whole-study findings and limits: More clonal expansion characterized HLA-associated TCR beta chains than equally common others in a later analysis.

The CDR3 runs 16 residues. Unmatched junction bases numbered 8, after V lost 4 bases and J lost 5 bases. Germline values: CDR1 SGHNT, CDR2 YYREEE (reference sequence). Healthy individuals who donated bone marrow served as the donors. Primers for the PCR totalled 60 Vbeta and 13 Jbeta. The data were produced by immunoSEQ multiplex PCR, yet TCRdb's version contains in-frame clones alone and is incomplete. The sample contains about 69,000 clones, about 75% of which appear only once. Remarks on this clone: No antigen is known for it.

The chain uses TRBV5-4 and TRBJ2-3, with 12 bases that match TRBD2. This TCR came from a man aged 18-30 years in good health and CMV-seronegative. Sequencing was carried out using PBMCs. The CDR3 DNA reads TGTGCCAGCAGCAAGAGGACTAGCGGGGCGGTAGATACGCAGTATTTT. It translates to CASSKRTSGAVDTQYF.